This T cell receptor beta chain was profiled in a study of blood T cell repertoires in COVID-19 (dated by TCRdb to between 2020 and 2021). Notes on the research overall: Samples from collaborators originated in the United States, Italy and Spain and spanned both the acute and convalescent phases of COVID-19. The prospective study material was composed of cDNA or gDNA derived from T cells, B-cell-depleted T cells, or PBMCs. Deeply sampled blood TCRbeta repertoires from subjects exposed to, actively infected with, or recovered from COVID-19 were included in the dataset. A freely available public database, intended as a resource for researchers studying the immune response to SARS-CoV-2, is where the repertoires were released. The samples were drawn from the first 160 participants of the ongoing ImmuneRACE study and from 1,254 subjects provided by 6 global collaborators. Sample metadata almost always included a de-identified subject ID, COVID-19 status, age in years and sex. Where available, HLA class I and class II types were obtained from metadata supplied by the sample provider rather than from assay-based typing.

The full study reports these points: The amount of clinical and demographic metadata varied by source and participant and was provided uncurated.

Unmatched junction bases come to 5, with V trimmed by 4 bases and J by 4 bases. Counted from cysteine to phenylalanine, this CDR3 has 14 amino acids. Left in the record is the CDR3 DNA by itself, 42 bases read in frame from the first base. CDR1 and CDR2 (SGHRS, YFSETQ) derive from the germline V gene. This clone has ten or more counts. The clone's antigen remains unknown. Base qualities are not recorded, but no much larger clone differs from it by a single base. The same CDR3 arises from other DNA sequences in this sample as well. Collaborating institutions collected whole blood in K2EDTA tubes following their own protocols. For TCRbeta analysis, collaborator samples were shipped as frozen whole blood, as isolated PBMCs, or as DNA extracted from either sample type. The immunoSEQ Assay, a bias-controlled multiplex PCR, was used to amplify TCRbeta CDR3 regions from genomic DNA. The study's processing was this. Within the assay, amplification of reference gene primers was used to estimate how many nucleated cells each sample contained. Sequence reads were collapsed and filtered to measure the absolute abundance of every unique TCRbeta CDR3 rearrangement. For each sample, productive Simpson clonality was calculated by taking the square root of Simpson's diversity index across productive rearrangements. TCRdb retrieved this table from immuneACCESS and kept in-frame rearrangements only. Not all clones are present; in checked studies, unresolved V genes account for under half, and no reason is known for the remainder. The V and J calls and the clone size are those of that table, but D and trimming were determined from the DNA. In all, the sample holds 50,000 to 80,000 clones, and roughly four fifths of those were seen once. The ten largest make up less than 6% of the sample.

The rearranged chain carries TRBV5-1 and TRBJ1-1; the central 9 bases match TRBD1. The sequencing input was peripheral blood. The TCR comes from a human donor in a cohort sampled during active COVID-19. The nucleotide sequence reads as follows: TGCGCCAGCAGCGATACAGGGGGCATCACTGAAGCTTTCTTT. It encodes CASSDTGGITEAFF.